This T cell receptor (beta chain) was sequenced for a study of blood T cell repertoires in COVID-19. Study background: Material from acute and convalescent COVID-19 was sourced from the United States, Italy and Spain. In each case, the material was cDNA or gDNA derived from T cells, B-cell-depleted T cells, or PBMCs.

In the study's own analysis: Amplifying reference gene primers gave estimates of nucleated cell counts. Assay used: immunoSEQ multiplex PCR; TCRdb lists only in-frame clones, some missing. For V, J and clone size, that table is used; D and trimming come from the DNA. Of over 10,000 clones detected, about 80% appear once; the ten largest clones hold 35% to 50%. The sample taken for sequencing was peripheral blood. The receptor's source is a woman older than 75 with acute or convalescent COVID-19.

The CDR3 DNA reads as TGTGCCAGTAGTATAGGGCTAGGGGGGACCCAGTACTTC. Amino acids: CASSIGLGGTQYF. The genes are TRBV19 and TRBJ2-5, with D maybe TRBD1 (6 bases). The CDR3 consists of 13 residues. Per the germline V gene, CDR1 is LNHDA and CDR2 is SQIVND (reference sequence). Trimming stripped 1 base from V and 7 bases from J, with 10 bases between. Variable domain in full (rest from reference TRBV19 and TRBJ2-5): DGGITQSPKYLFRKEGQNVTLSCEQNLNHDAMYWYRQDPGQGLRLIYYSQIVNDFQKGDIAEGYSVSREKKESFPLTVTSAQKNPTAFYLCASSIGLGGTQYFGPGTRLLVL.